One sample yielded the 30 T cell receptor beta chains listed below, sequenced in a study of chemoradiotherapy in HPV16-positive cancers. Assay: immunoSEQ multiplex PCR; the TCRdb copy retains only in-frame clones and omits some. The table includes roughly 40,000 clones, 76% detected once. The starting material was blood, obtained from a patient who underwent chemoradiotherapy. These receptors originate from a human donor with HPV-associated anogenital cancer.

The rearrangement uses TRBV29-1 and TRBJ1-2, with TRBD1 as a possible D gene (5 bases). The germline V and J ends were trimmed by 8 bases and 8 bases, with 24 bases remaining between them. CDR1 and CDR2 (germline): SQVTM, ANQGSEA. This CDR3 spans 14 amino acids. Here the CDR3 reads CSTSGGFGGEGYTF. In DNA, the CDR3 is TGCAGCACATCTGGCGGTTTTGGGGGAGAGGGCTACACCTTC.

The chain uses TRBV18 and TRBJ2-5; D remains unclear. The length of the CDR3 is 14 residues. Per the germline V gene, CDR1 is KGHSH and CDR2 is LQKENI. Trimming took off 0 bases at V and 3 bases at J, with 8 bases between the two ends. The CDR3 bases are TGTGCCAGCTCACCACCGAGGCTAGAAGAGACCCAGTACTTC. Translation: CASSPPRLEETQYF.

This chain uses TRBV18 with TRBJ2-5; tentatively, D is TRBD1 (6 bases). V dropped 4 bases and J dropped 6 bases, with 24 bases sitting between them. Germline CDR1 reads KGHSH; CDR2 reads LQKENI. This CDR3 is built from 17 residues. The DNA of the CDR3 is TGTGCCAGCTCACTGCTCCAATACGGCGACAGGTCCAAGACCCAGTACTTC. Residues: CASSLLQYGDRSKTQYF. The whole variable domain, remainder taken from reference TRBV18 and TRBJ2-5, is NAGVMQNPRHLVRRRGQEARLRCSPMKGHSHVYWYRQLPEEGLKFMVYLQKENIIDESGMPKERFSAEFPKEGPSILRIQQVVRGDSAAYFCASSLLQYGDRSKTQYFGPGTRLLVL.

Only one count was recorded for this clone. The rearrangement uses TRBV5-1 and TRBJ2-5; D is perhaps TRBD1 or TRBD2 (5 bases each). Germline-derived CDR1 and CDR2 are SGHRS and YFSETQ. This CDR3 region has 15 residues. Trimming removed 0 bases from V and 2 bases from J, with 11 bases in between. The CDR3 loop reads CASSLAGASQETQYF. CDR3 sequence (DNA): TGCGCCAGCAGCTTGGCCGGGGCTAGTCAAGAGACCCAGTACTTC.

J is TRBJ2-2 and V is TRBV6-5; TRBD1 or TRBD2 may be the D gene (5 bases each). Trimming took off 6 bases at V and 7 bases at J, with 18 bases between the two ends. Germline V gene sequence: CDR1 MNHEY, CDR2 SVGAGI. This CDR3 comprises 15 residues. DNA for the CDR3: TGTGCCAGCAGCCGGGACCTAGCCTCTAGCGGGGAGCTGTTTTTT. It encodes CASSRDLASSGELFF.

The rearrangement joins TRBV27 to TRBJ1-5; the match to TRBD1 covers 9 bases. This CDR3 is 15 amino acids long. J gave up 7 bases and V 5 bases, and 9 bases lay outside the gene matches. Germline V gene sequence: CDR1 MNHEY, CDR2 SMNVEV (reference sequence). CDR3 region: CASSQGTGRRQPQHF. In DNA form, the CDR3 reads TGTGCCAGCAGTCAGGGGACAGGGCGAAGGCAGCCCCAGCATTTT.

J is TRBJ1-1 and V is TRBV9; D unresolved. Germline lookup yields CDR1 SGDLS and CDR2 YYNGEE. The CDR3 spans 14 residues. Trimming stripped 1 base from V and 3 bases from J, with 10 bases between. The CDR3 region has the DNA TGTGCCAGCAGCGTAAGTTTTCGAGACACTGAAGCTTTCTTT. Its protein is CASSVSFRDTEAFF.

The chain recombines TRBV11-3 with TRBJ2-1, with a tentative D call TRBD1 (5 bases). Germline V gene lookup returns CDR1 SGHNT and CDR2 YENEEA. Trimming took off 5 bases at V and 7 bases at J, with 12 bases between the two ends. The CDR3 is 13 residues long. The CDR3 region is CASSGAKMNEQFF. The CDR3 DNA is TGTGCCAGCAGCGGGGCGAAGATGAATGAGCAGTTCTTC.

The chain joins TRBV11-2 to TRBJ2-1, with D possibly TRBD2 on 5 matching bases. This CDR3 is 13 amino acids long. Per germline, CDR1 SGHAT and CDR2 FQNNGV. The V end lost 0 bases, the J end lost 9 bases, and 9 bases lay between the germline ends. CDR3 sequence: CASSLDKRVEQFF. DNA for the CDR3: TGTGCCAGCAGCTTAGATAAGAGGGTTGAGCAGTTCTTC.

The rearrangement uses TRBV5-1 and TRBJ1-2; maybe TRBD1 (6 bases). There are 14 residues in the CDR3. Trimming stripped 0 bases from V and 0 bases from J, with 6 bases between. Germline values: CDR1 SGHRS, CDR2 YFSETQ. CDR3 coding DNA: TGCGCCAGCAGCTTGGGACAGGCTAACTATGGCTACACCTTC. This gives the protein CASSLGQANYGYTF.

The chain employs TRBV30 and TRBJ1-2, with D hard to call. The germline V and J ends were trimmed by 1 base and 8 bases, with 14 bases remaining between them. Germline V gene lookup returns CDR1 GTSNPN and CDR2 SVGIG (reference sequence). This CDR3 has 13 residues. CDR3 DNA sequence: TGTGCCTGGAGTGGAGGGATGGCGGTCGGCTACACCTTC. Translated, it gives CAWSGGMAVGYTF.

The J gene is TRBJ2-7, the V gene TRBV29-1; the D is unclear. Trimming shortened V by 4 bases and J by 2 bases, and 6 bases separated the two germline ends. Looked up from germline, CDR1 is SQVTM and CDR2 is ANQGSEA. The CDR3 consists of 11 residues. This CDR3 reads CSVARTYEQYF. The CDR3 DNA is TGCAGCGTTGCCAGAACCTACGAGCAGTACTTC.

V is TRBV7-2 and J is TRBJ2-4; 7 positions agree with TRBD1. Germline CDR1 reads SGHTA; CDR2 reads FQGNSA. This CDR3 contains 14 residues. V shed 5 bases and J 3 bases; nucleotides not matched to a gene: 4. The CDR3, as DNA: TGTGCCAGCAGCCCCCGGACAGGCAAAAACATTCAGTACTTC. Its protein is CASSPRTGKNIQYF.

This clone is termed medium-sized. The rearrangement uses TRBV7-8 and TRBJ1-2; D may be TRBD1 (5 bases). Trimming stripped 5 bases from V and 7 bases from J, with 23 bases between. The CDR3 runs to 16 residues. Germline CDR1 reads SGHVS; CDR2 reads FQNEAQ. CDR3 sequence reads: CASSNPVRGPPGGYTF. The CDR3, as DNA: TGTGCCAGCAGCAACCCAGTGCGGGGCCCTCCAGGTGGCTACACCTTC.

The J gene is TRBJ1-2, the V gene TRBV9; TRBD1 matches 8 bases. The J segment lost 1 base and the V segment lost 4 bases, leaving 9 bases of the junction unmatched. The CDR3 has 16 amino acids. Germline CDR1 is SGDLS and CDR2 is YYNGEE. In nucleotides, the CDR3 is TGTGCCAGCAGCCCACTCGGACAGGGAGGTAACTATGGCTACACCTTC. The encoded protein is CASSPLGQGGNYGYTF.

The CDR3 is CASSGAFEFANEKLFF. As DNA, the CDR3 is TGTGCCAGCTCCGGTGCGTTTGAGTTTGCTAATGAAAAACTGTTTTTT. This chain uses TRBV18 with TRBJ1-4; the D is unclear. V was pared by 6 bases and J by 3 bases, with 17 bases between. The CDR3 length is 16 residues. The germline gives CDR1 KGHSH, CDR2 LQKENI.

The rearrangement joins TRBV5-1 to TRBJ2-5; 9 bases match TRBD1. This CDR3 is 14 amino acids long. The ends lost 4 bases at V and 4 bases at J; junction bases unmatched: 5. Germline values: CDR1 SGHRS, CDR2 YFSETQ. CDR3 region: CASSVGQGPETQYF. CDR3 DNA sequence: TGCGCCAGCAGCGTGGGACAGGGCCCAGAGACCCAGTACTTC.

V usage is TRBV10-1 and J usage is TRBJ2-7; 8 nucleotides agree with TRBD1. V lost 2 bases and J lost 10; bases outside the gene matches: 10. CDR1 and CDR2 (germline): WNHNN, SYGVQD (reference sequence). The CDR3 contains 14 residues. CDR3 in amino acids: CASSEMGQARGQYF. Here the CDR3 DNA reads TGCGCCAGCAGTGAGATGGGACAGGCCCGGGGTCAGTACTTC.

The V call is TRBV4-3, the J call TRBJ1-1; D gene unclear. CDR3 length equals 14 residues. Trimming removed 0 bases at V and 5 bases at J, with 10 bases between. CDR1 LGHNA and CDR2 YSLEER come from the germline V gene. The CDR3 is CASSQDRFRTEAFF. For the CDR3, the DNA is TGCGCCAGCAGCCAAGATCGGTTCCGGACTGAAGCTTTCTTT.

This rearrangement joins TRBV6-5 to TRBJ2-7, with D perhaps being TRBD1 or TRBD2 (6 bases each). The length of the CDR3 is 14 residues. Germline V lookup: CDR1 MNHEY, CDR2 SVGAGI. Trimming stripped 6 bases from V and 3 bases from J, with 15 bases between. CDR3 sequence reads: CASSPGGNFYEQYF. The CDR3 nucleotides read TGTGCCAGCAGCCCCGGGGGCAACTTCTACGAGCAGTACTTC.

This chain connects TRBV6-5 to TRBJ2-1; 7 bases match TRBD1. Germline V gene lookup returns CDR1 MNHEY and CDR2 SVGAGI. The CDR3 is made up of 14 amino acids. V dropped 6 bases and J dropped 3; count of bases not matched to a gene: 5. The CDR3 nucleotides are TGTGCCAGCAGAAATTGGGACAGCTACAATGAGCAGTTCTTC. Translating it yields CASRNWDSYNEQFF.

The rearrangement uses TRBV6-5 and TRBJ1-1; 7 bases match TRBD1. CDR1 is MNHEY, CDR2 SVGAGI, per germline. V gave up 6 bases and J gave up 1 base; unmatched junction bases: 8. The CDR3 has 15 residues. The CDR3 region is CASSLDRDPNTEAFF. The CDR3 bases are TGTGCCAGCAGCCTCGACAGGGATCCGAACACTGAAGCTTTCTTT.

This clone appeared a single time. This rearrangement joins TRBV14 to TRBJ2-1, with 13 bases aligning to TRBD2. Looked up from germline, CDR1 is SGHDN and CDR2 is FVKESK. The length of the CDR3 is 14 residues. Trimming at V came to 5 bases and at J to 9 bases, leaving 4 bases not matched to a gene. CDR3 sequence reads: CASSSLAGGTEQFF. CDR3 bases: TGTGCCAGCAGCTCACTAGCGGGGGGGACTGAGCAGTTCTTC.

As for this clone: The sample holds other DNA sequences that translate to the same CDR3. J is TRBJ1-2 and V is TRBV5-1; 8 bases match TRBD1. This CDR3 spans 13 amino acids. Trimming cost V 4 bases and J 5 bases; bases outside gene matches: 4. Germline loops: CDR1 SGHRS, CDR2 YFSETQ. The CDR3 is CASSPTGEYGYTF. DNA for the CDR3: TGCGCCAGCAGCCCGACAGGGGAGTATGGCTACACCTTC. Looking up the rest from reference TRBV5-1 and TRBJ1-2 gives the full variable domain: KAGVTQTPRYLIKTRGQQVTLSCSPISGHRSVSWYQQTPGQGLQFLFEYFSETQRNKGNFPGRFSGRQFSNSRSEMNVSTLELGDSALYLCASSPTGEYGYTFGSGTRLTVV.

The chain joins TRBV5-5 to TRBJ1-3; 9 bases align to TRBD1. Germline loops: CDR1 SGHKS, CDR2 YYEKEE (reference sequence). V lost 4 bases and J lost 2; bases outside the gene matches: 7. CDR3 length: 16 residues. The CDR3 reads CASSVQQGAAGNTIYF. The CDR3 nucleotides read TGTGCCAGCAGCGTTCAACAGGGGGCAGCTGGAAACACCATATATTTT.

This clone was seen only a few times. The chain employs TRBV6-1 and TRBJ1-5, with 7 positions matching TRBD1. CDR1 is MNHNS and CDR2 is SASEGT in the germline V gene. J gave up 4 bases and V 6 bases, and 9 bases lay outside the gene matches. The CDR3 loop spans 15 amino acids. The CDR3, as DNA: TGTGCCAGCAGCCGACAGGGTCAAGGGAATCAGCCCCAGCATTTT. Its translation is CASSRQGQGNQPQHF.

This chain links TRBV7-3 with TRBJ1-5; D is uncertain. The CDR3 length is 13 residues. In germline, CDR1 is SGHTA, CDR2 FQGTGA. Trimming cost V 0 bases and J 1 base, with 1 base left between them. The CDR3 bases are TGTGCCAGCAGCTTAACGAGCAATCAGCCCCAGCATTTT. Protein: CASSLTSNQPQHF.

This clone was recorded only once. This rearrangement joins TRBV5-1 to TRBJ1-2; weak D call: TRBD1 (6 bases). This CDR3 is 15 amino acids long. Germline-derived CDR1 and CDR2 are SGHRS and YFSETQ. Trimming cost V 0 bases and J 6 bases, with 15 bases left between them. For the CDR3, the DNA is TGCGCCAGCAGCTTGGAAGAGGCAGGGGAGGATGGCTACACCTTC. Protein product: CASSLEEAGEDGYTF. The full variable domain, completed using reference TRBV5-1 and TRBJ1-2, is KAGVTQTPRYLIKTRGQQVTLSCSPISGHRSVSWYQQTPGQGLQFLFEYFSETQRNKGNFPGRFSGRQFSNSRSEMNVSTLELGDSALYLCASSLEEAGEDGYTFGSGTRLTVV.

The rearrangement links TRBV11-2 to TRBJ2-3; 8 bases map to TRBD2. CDR3 length: 18 amino acids. The V and J ends lost 2 bases and 2 bases, in that order; junction bases with no gene match: 12. Germline V gives CDR1 SGHAT, CDR2 FQNNGV. CDR3 residues: CASSLSAGGSKYTDTQYF. The DNA of the CDR3 is TGTGCCAGCAGCTTATCCGCGGGGGGTTCCAAGTACACAGATACGCAGTATTTT. Drawing the rest from reference TRBV11-2 and TRBJ2-3, the complete variable domain is EAGVAQSPRYKIIEKRQSVAFWCNPISGHATLYWYQQILGQGPKLLIQFQNNGVVDDSQLPKDRFSAERLKGVDSTLKIQPAKLEDSAVYLCASSLSAGGSKYTDTQYFGPGTRLTVL.

The genes are TRBV27 and TRBJ1-2; 9 nucleotides align to TRBD1. Trimming cost V 6 bases and J 3 bases; bases outside gene matches: 8. The CDR3 loop spans 15 amino acids. Germline CDR1 MNHEY, CDR2 SMNVEV (reference sequence). The chain's CDR3 is CASRRPGQGDYGYTF. The CDR3 region has the DNA TGTGCCAGCAGGCGTCCGGGACAGGGAGACTATGGCTACACCTTC.